Following are 14 T cell receptor beta chains from one sample sequenced in a study of brain T cells in children with intractable seizures. Sequencing was performed with immunoSEQ multiplex PCR; in TCRdb, only in-frame clones are kept and a portion is missing. Found here are 110,000 or so clones, approximately 94% of them singletons; the top ten hold about 3.8%. The sample here was peripheral blood, taken at surgery. The receptors derive from a boy under two years old with hemimegalencephaly and intractable seizures.

This chain uses TRBV7-2 with TRBJ2-3; D may correspond to TRBD1 or TRBD2 (5 bases each). The CDR3 contains 13 residues. Trimming shortened V by 5 bases and J by 6 bases, and 12 bases separated the two germline ends. Germline CDR1 reads SGHTA; CDR2 reads FQGNSA. The DNA for the CDR3 is TGTGCCAGCAGCCTTACCTGGGGGGATACGCAGTATTTT. Translating it yields CASSLTWGDTQYF.

The chain couples TRBV5-1 to TRBJ1-5, with TRBD1 identical over 7 bases. J was trimmed by 5 bases and V by 0 bases; bases with no gene match: 8. Germline loops: CDR1 SGHRS, CDR2 YFSETQ. The CDR3 sequence is 16 residues long. CDR3 amino acids: CASSLGSGRGDQPQHF. DNA for the CDR3: TGCGCCAGCAGCTTGGGATCGGGCAGGGGGGATCAGCCCCAGCATTTT.

The chain uses TRBV28 and TRBJ1-1; D gene ambiguous. CDR3 length: 15 amino acids. Germline CDR1 MDHEN, CDR2 SYDVKM. The V end was cut by 4 bases, the J end by 3 bases, with 15 bases between. The CDR3 DNA reads TGTGCCAGCAGTTCCCCTTGGGGTAGTCACACTGAAGCTTTCTTT. It is translated as CASSSPWGSHTEAFF.

The rearrangement links TRBV2 to TRBJ2-7; 8 bases map to TRBD1. Germline CDR1 and CDR2: SNHLY and FYNNEI. Losses at the gene ends were 3 bases for V and 9 bases for J; bases not matched to a gene: 13. The CDR3 runs 15 residues. CDR3 sequence reads: CASSDRVTGAQGQYF. The CDR3 DNA follows: TGTGCCAGCAGTGACCGCGTGACAGGGGCCCAAGGGCAGTACTTC.

This chain uses TRBV11-2 with TRBJ2-1; 8 nucleotides line up with TRBD2. Trimming took 4 bases from V and 2 from J; bases not matched to a gene: 7. Germline CDR1 is SGHAT and CDR2 is FQNNGV. The CDR3 is made up of 16 amino acids. The CDR3 DNA reads TGTGCCAGCAGCTACTTAGCGGGAAACCCCTACAATGAGCAGTTCTTC. The encoded protein is CASSYLAGNPYNEQFF.

This chain joins TRBV7-9 and TRBJ2-5; D unresolved. This CDR3 is built from 11 residues. The germline V gene encodes CDR1 SEHNR and CDR2 FQNEAQ (reference sequence). Trimming cost V 5 bases and J 5 bases, with 6 bases left between them. The CDR3: CASSLLETQYF. The CDR3 coding sequence is TGTGCCAGCAGCCTATTGGAGACCCAGTACTTC.

The chain carries TRBV10-3 and TRBJ2-7; a weak D match, TRBD2 (6 bases). CDR1 ENHRY and CDR2 SYGVKD come from the germline V gene. This CDR3 has 18 residues. V lost 2 bases and J lost 0, with 20 bases in between. The CDR3 DNA is TGTGCCATCAGTGAGGGGGGACTTAAGGGTCCTAGCTCCTACGAGCAGTACTTC. It is translated as CAISEGGLKGPSSYEQYF.

The chain employs TRBV6-2 or TRBV6-3 and TRBJ1-5; D is unclear. Between the trimmed V and J ends, which lost 5 bases and 4 bases, there was a span of 6 bases. This CDR3 comprises 12 residues. Germline V gene data show CDR1 as MNHEY and CDR2 as SVGEGT. The CDR3 is CASSPPNQPQHF. DNA for the CDR3: TGTGCCAGCAGTCCGCCTAATCAGCCCCAGCATTTT.

The chain combines TRBV19 with TRBJ2-1; 11 nucleotides align to TRBD2. Germline V gene data show CDR1 as LNHDA and CDR2 as SQIVND (reference sequence). With V trimmed by 1 base and J by 9 bases, 8 bases remained unmatched. This CDR3 comprises 16 residues. The CDR3: CASSIGLAGGPTEQFF. The CDR3 DNA reads TGTGCCAGTAGTATAGGGCTAGCGGGGGGCCCCACTGAGCAGTTCTTC.

The V call is TRBV6-6, the J call TRBJ2-1; 13 bases match TRBD2. CDR1 MNHNY and CDR2 SVGAGI come from the germline V gene (reference sequence). The CDR3 has 16 residues. The junction had 6 bases not matched to a gene; V was cut back by 5 bases and J by 5 bases. CDR3 DNA: TGTGCCAGCAGTCGAAGAGGGACTAGCGGGGACAATGAGCAGTTCTTC. Its translation: CASSRRGTSGDNEQFF.

The count of this clone is one. The V and J genes are TRBV9 and TRBJ2-2; D might be TRBD2 (6 bases). Germline CDR1 reads SGDLS; CDR2 reads YYNGEE. V was cut by 0 bases and J by 7 bases, with 16 bases left in between. This CDR3 is 16 amino acids long. This CDR3 reads CASSVAQAPGGGELFF. As DNA, the CDR3 is TGTGCCAGCAGCGTAGCTCAGGCTCCCGGGGGCGGGGAGCTGTTTTTT.

This sequence joins TRBV23-1 and TRBJ2-6; no clear D. TRBV23-1 qualifies as an ORF whose function is uncertain. V was trimmed by 3 bases and J by 0 bases, leaving 9 bases between them. This CDR3 comprises 16 residues. CDR3 in DNA: TGCGCCAGCAGTCACCCAGCCAGCTCTGGGGCCAACGTCCTGACTTTC. Its translation is CASSHPASSGANVLTF.

The chain links TRBV21-1 to TRBJ1-3; the table names TRBD1, a call not compared with the DNA. TRBV21-1 is a pseudogene locus. The CDR3 has 19 residues. For the CDR3, the DNA is TGTGCCAGCAGCCTCCCCAGGGTGGTCCAATTTCTCTCTGGAAACACCATATATTTT. It is translated as CASSLPRVVQFLSGNTIYF.

This clone was observed once. The chain employs TRBV6-5 and TRBJ2-1; TRBD2 might be the D (6 bases). CDR3 length: 13 residues. V was clipped by 2 bases and J by 4 bases, with 6 bases between them. Germline loops: CDR1 MNHEY, CDR2 SVGAGI. Here the CDR3 DNA reads TGTGCCAGCAGTTACGGGACTTACAATGAGCAGTTCTTC. It translates to CASSYGTYNEQFF.